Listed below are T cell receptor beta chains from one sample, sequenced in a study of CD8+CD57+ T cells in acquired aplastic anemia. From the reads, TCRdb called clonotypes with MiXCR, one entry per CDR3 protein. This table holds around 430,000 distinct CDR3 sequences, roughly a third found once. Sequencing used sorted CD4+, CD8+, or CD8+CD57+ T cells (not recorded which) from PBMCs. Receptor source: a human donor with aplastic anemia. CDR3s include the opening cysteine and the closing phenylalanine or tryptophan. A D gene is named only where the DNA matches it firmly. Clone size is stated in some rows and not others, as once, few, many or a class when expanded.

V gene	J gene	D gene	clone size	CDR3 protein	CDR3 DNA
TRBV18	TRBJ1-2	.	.	CASSPWSGQLPNYGYTF	TGTGCCAGCTCACCATGGTCAGGCCAGCTCCCTAACTATGGCTACACCTTC
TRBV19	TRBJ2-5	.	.	CASSIVGNTGETQYF	TGTGCCAGTAGTATAGTCGGGAACACCGGGGAGACCCAGTACTTC
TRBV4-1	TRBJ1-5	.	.	CARSQGSELNQPQHF	TGCGCCCGCAGCCAAGGATCAGAGTTGAATCAGCCCCAGCATTTT
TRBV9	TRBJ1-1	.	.	CVSSDQPLTRAFF	TGTGTCAGCAGCGACCAACCGTTAACGCGAGCTTTCTTT
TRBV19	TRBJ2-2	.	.	CATQGHGNTGELFF	TGTGCCACCCAAGGACATGGAAACACCGGGGAGCTGTTTTTT
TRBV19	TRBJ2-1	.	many	CASSIGSNLNEQFF	TGTGCCAGTAGTATCGGGTCCAATTTGAATGAGCAGTTCTTC
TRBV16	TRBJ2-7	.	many	CASSQLTYEQYF	TGTGCCAGCAGCCAATTAACCTACGAGCAGTACTTC
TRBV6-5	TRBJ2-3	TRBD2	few	CASSYQRDTDTQYF	TGTGCCAGCAGTTACCAGCGGGACACAGATACGCAGTATTTT
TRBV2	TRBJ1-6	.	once	CARTRDYPDSPLHF	TGTGCCAGGACTAGGGACTACCCAGATTCACCCCTCCACTTT
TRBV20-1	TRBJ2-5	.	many	CSARAGAETQYF	TGCAGTGCTAGAGCGGGGGCAGAGACCCAGTACTTC
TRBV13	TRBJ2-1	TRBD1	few	CASSNRRDRVYNEQFF	TGTGCCAGCAGCAACAGGCGGGACAGGGTTTACAATGAGCAGTTCTTC
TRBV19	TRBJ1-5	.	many	CASSMYRDFSNQPQHF	TGTGCCAGTAGTATGTACAGGGACTTTAGCAATCAGCCCCAGCATTTT
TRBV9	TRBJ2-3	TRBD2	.	CASSLSGVPDTQYF	TGTGCCAGCAGCCTCAGCGGGGTCCCAGATACGCAGTATTTT
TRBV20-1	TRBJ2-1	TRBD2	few	CSASVGTSRYNEQFF	TGCAGTGCTAGTGTCGGGACTAGCAGGTATAATGAGCAGTTCTTC
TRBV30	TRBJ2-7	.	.	CAWSHSTYEQYF	TGTGCCTGGAGTCACTCGACCTACGAGCAGTACTTC
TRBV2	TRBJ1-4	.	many	CASSDRAASELFF	TGTGCCAGCAGTGACAGGGCCGCCTCGGAACTGTTTTTT
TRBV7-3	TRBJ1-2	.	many	CASSLTGLYGYTF	TGTGCCAGCAGCTTAACGGGACTCTATGGCTACACCTTC
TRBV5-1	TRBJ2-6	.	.	CASSSYSDGSGANVLTF	TGCGCCAGCAGCTCGTACTCAGACGGGTCTGGAGCCAACGTCCTGACTTTC
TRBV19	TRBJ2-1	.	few	CASSIKGGTWVYNEQFF	TGTGCCAGTAGTATTAAAGGGGGGACTTGGGTCTACAATGAGCAGTTCTTC
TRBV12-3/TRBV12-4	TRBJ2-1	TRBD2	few	CASSLTSGRHNEQFF	TGTGCCAGCAGCCTGACTAGCGGGAGACACAATGAGCAGTTCTTC
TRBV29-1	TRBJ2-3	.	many	CSVEGPEHTDTQYF	TGCAGCGTTGAAGGGCCCGAACACACAGATACGCAGTATTTT
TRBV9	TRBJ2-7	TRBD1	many	CASSVDLGGVYEQYF	TGTGCCAGCAGCGTAGACTTAGGGGGCGTTTACGAGCAGTACTTC
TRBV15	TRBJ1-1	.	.	CATGRGGKTEAFF	TGTGCCACCGGTCGGGGGGGTAAGACTGAAGCTTTCTTT
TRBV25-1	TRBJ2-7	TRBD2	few	CASSHRTSGNTSEQYF	TGTGCCAGCAGCCATAGGACTAGCGGAAATACCAGCGAGCAGTACTTC
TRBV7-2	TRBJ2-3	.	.	CASSPRRGTDTQYF	TGTGCCAGCAGCCCGAGGCGGGGCACAGATACGCAGTATTTT
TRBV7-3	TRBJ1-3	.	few	CASSLTPSGNTIYF	TGTGCCAGCAGCTTAACCCCCTCTGGAAACACCATATATTTT
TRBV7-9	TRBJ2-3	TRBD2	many	CASTGTSGGDTQYF	TGTGCCAGCACCGGGACTAGCGGGGGAGATACGCAGTATTTT
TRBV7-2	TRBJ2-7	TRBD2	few	CASGSRGSVIYEQYF	TGTGCCAGCGGCAGTCGCGGGAGCGTAATCTACGAGCAGTACTTC
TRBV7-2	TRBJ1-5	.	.	CASSLSTGPQPQHF	TGTGCCAGCAGCTTAAGTACAGGGCCTCAGCCCCAGCATTTT
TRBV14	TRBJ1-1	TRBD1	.	CASSNYRGGNTEAFF	TGTGCCAGCTCGAATTACAGGGGGGGTAACACTGAAGCTTTCTTT
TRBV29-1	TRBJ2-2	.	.	CSARDQGGAGELLF	TGCAGTGCTAGAGATCAAGGGGGGGCCGGGGAGCTGCTTTTT
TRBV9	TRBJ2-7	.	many	CASSVAGGGQTYEQYF	TGTGCCAGCAGCGTAGCGGGGGGGGGACAGACCTACGAGCAGTACTTC
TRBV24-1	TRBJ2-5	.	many	CATSDPTRGAETQYF	TGTGCCACCAGTGACCCCACTAGGGGGGCCGAGACCCAGTACTTC
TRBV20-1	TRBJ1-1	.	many	CSARVPENTEAFF	TGCAGTGCTAGAGTGCCAGAGAACACTGAAGCTTTCTTT
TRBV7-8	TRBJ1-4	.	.	CASSLKRTVDEKLFF	TGTGCCAGCAGCTTAAAACGGACAGTCGACGAAAAACTGTTTTTT
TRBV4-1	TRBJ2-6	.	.	CASSQDRPAAAGANVLTF	TGCGCCAGCAGCCAAGATCGGCCGGCAGCGGCTGGGGCCAACGTCCTGACTTTC
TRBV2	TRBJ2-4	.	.	CASSAAADIQYF	TGTGCCAGCAGCGCCGCTGCTGACATTCAGTACTTC
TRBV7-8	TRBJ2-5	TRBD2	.	CAGSLHGTSGMETQYF	TGTGCCGGCAGCTTACATGGGACTAGCGGGATGGAGACCCAGTACTTC
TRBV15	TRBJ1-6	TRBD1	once	CATSSLTRDRVHSPLHF	TGTGCCACCAGCAGCTTAACCAGGGACAGGGTTCACTCACCCCTCCACTTT
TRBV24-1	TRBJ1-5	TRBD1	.	CATSDLDRTDNEHF	TGTGCCACCAGTGATCTGGACAGGACGGACAATGAGCATTTT
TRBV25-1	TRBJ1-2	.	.	CASSEPGWGYTF	TGTGCCAGCAGTGAACCAGGTTGGGGCTACACCTTC
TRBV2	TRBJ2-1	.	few	CATHPAGRPGNEQFF	TGCGCGACCCACCCAGCAGGGAGACCCGGGAATGAGCAGTTCTTC
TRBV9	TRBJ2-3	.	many	CASSIGNTDTQYF	TGTGCCAGCAGCATCGGGAACACAGATACGCAGTATTTT
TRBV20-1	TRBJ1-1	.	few	CSVSGQTNTEAFF	TGCAGTGTGTCGGGACAAACGAACACTGAAGCTTTCTTT
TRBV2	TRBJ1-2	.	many	CASSASRDGRNPNYGYTF	TGTGCCAGCAGTGCAAGCCGGGACGGACGGAACCCCAACTATGGCTACACCTTC
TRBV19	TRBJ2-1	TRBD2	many	CASSRLAGLNEQFF	TGTGCCAGTAGTAGGCTAGCGGGATTGAATGAGCAGTTCTTC
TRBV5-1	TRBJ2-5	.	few	CASSLGGTETQYF	TGCGCCAGCAGCTTAGGGGGGACGGAGACCCAGTACTTC
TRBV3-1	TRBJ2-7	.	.	CASSQERDIADEQYF	TGTGCCAGCAGCCAAGAGCGGGATATAGCTGACGAGCAGTACTTC
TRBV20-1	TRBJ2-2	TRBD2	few	CRKKRGANNTGELFF	TGCAGGAAGAAGCGGGGGGCGAACAACACCGGGGAGCTGTTTTTT
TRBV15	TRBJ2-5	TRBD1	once	CASSLRTGGSGTQYF	TGTGCCAGCAGCTTAAGGACAGGGGGCAGCGGGACCCAGTACTTC
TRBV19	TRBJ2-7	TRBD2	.	CASSGAVPGLASSYEQYF	TGTGCCAGTAGCGGGGCTGTACCGGGACTAGCGTCTTCCTACGAGCAGTACTTC
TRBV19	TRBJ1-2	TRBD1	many	CASSIEGQGIPYGYTF	TGTGCCAGTAGTATAGAAGGACAGGGGATACCTTATGGCTACACCTTC
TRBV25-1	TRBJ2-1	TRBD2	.	CASRNHLTGLAGISSYNEQFF	TGTGCCAGCAGGAATCATTTAACGGGACTAGCGGGAATTAGCTCCTACAATGAGCAGTTCTTC
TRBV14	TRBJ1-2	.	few	CASSQDFRGSSNYGYTF	TGTGCCAGCAGCCAAGATTTTCGGGGCTCATCTAACTATGGCTACACCTTC
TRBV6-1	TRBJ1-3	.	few	CASSDGGGNTIYF	TGTGCCAGCAGTGACGGTGGGGGAAACACCATATATTTT